This T cell receptor beta chain was obtained from a study of blood T cell repertoires in COVID-19. The data were produced by immunoSEQ multiplex PCR, yet TCRdb's version contains in-frame clones alone and is incomplete. The table has a few hundred thousand clones, approximately 92% seen once. This clone was seen once. CDR1 is SNHLY, CDR2 FYNNEI, per germline. V lost 3 bases, J lost 2 bases, and 8 bases lay in between. This CDR3 has 15 amino acids. The sequence came from a woman in her twenties or thirties who had recovered from COVID-19. This chain joins TRBV2 and TRBJ1-6; D may be TRBD1 (6 bases). The sample comprised PBMCs or T cells enriched from blood (not recorded which). CDR3 sequence reads: CASSEGGPYNSPLHF. CDR3 nucleotide sequence: TGTGCCAGCAGTGAGGGGGGGCCCTATAATTCACCCCTCCACTTT.